Listed here is a single T cell receptor beta chain. Its specificity is not known. These data belong to a study of shared clonotypes between healthy human individuals. Overall study: Used for every donor were three CD4 naive, three CD4 memory, two CD8 naive and one CD8 memory plate. General observations from the study: Among a few donors, roughly 5% of naive CD4 clonotypes were found in common. Among the subsets, naive ones generally showed larger estimated richness than memory ones.

Produced via immunoSEQ multiplex PCR; TCRdb's table is partial and in-frame only. This sample has millions of clones; approximately 95% occur once, and the top ten carry roughly 0.13%. This CDR3 has 14 residues. The V gene's germline CDR1 is SEHNR and CDR2 FQNEAQ (reference sequence). V lost 4 bases, J lost 0 bases, and 9 bases lay in between. This receptor was taken from a man between 18 and 35 years old in good health. The material sequenced was naive CD4+ T cells sorted from blood. Subset defined: CD45RA+ positively selected. The chain combines TRBV7-9 with TRBJ1-1; possibly TRBD1 for D (5 bases). This CDR3 is CASSSGGMNTEAFF. The CDR3 nucleotides are TGTGCCAGCAGCTCGGGGGGAATGAACACTGAAGCTTTCTTT.